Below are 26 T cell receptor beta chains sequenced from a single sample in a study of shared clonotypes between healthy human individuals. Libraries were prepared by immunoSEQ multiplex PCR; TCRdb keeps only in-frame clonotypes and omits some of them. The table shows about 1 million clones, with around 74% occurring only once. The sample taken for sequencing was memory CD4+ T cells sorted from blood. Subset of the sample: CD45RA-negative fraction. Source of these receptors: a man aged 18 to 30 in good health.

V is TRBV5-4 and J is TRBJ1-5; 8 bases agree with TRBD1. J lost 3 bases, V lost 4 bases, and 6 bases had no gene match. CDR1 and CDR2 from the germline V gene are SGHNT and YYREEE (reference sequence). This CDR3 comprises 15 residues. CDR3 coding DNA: TGTGCCAGCAGCCCAGGACAGGGCTCCAATCAGCCCCAGCATTTT. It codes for CASSPGQGSNQPQHF.

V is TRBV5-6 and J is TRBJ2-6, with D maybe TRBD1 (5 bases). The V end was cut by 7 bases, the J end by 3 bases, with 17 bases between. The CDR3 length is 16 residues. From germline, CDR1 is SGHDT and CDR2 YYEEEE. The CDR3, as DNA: TGTGCCAGCCGACCCCCAGGGAAATTTGGGGCCAACGTCCTGACTTTC. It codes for CASRPPGKFGANVLTF. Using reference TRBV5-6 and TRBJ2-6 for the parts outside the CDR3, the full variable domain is DAGVTQSPTHLIKTRGQQVTLRCSPKSGHDTVSWYQQALGQGPQFIFQYYEEEERQRGNFPDRFSGHQFPNYSSELNVNALLLGDSALYLCASRPPGKFGANVLTFGAGSRLTVL.

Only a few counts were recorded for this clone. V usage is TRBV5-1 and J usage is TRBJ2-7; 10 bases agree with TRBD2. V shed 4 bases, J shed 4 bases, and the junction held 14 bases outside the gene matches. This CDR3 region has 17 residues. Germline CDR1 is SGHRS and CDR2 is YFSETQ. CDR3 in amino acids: CASSGGSGGAGAYEQYF. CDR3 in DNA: TGCGCCAGCAGCGGCGGGAGCGGGGGGGCCGGGGCTTACGAGCAGTACTTC.

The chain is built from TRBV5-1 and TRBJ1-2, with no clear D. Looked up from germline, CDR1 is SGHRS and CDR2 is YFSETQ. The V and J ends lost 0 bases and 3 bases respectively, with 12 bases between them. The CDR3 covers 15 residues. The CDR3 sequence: CASSLAERVHYGYTF. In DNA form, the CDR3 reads TGCGCCAGCAGCTTGGCCGAGAGGGTTCACTATGGCTACACCTTC.

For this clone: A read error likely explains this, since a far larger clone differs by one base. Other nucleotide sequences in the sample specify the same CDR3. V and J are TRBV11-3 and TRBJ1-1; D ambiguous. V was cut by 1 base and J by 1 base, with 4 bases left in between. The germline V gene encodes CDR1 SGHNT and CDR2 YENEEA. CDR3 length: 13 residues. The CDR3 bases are TGTGCCAGCAGCTTAGGTGGGAACACTGAAGCTTTCTTT. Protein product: CASSLGGNTEAFF.

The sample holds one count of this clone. DNA of the CDR3: TGTGCCAGCAGCCGACGGGTCGGGGAGACCCAGTACTTC. This sequence encodes CASSRRVGETQYF. The chain has TRBV16 and TRBJ2-5; D is unresolved. The CDR3 length is 13 residues. CDR1 is KGHSY and CDR2 is FQNENV in the germline V gene. Trimming pared 4 bases from V and 5 bases from J, leaving 11 bases between.

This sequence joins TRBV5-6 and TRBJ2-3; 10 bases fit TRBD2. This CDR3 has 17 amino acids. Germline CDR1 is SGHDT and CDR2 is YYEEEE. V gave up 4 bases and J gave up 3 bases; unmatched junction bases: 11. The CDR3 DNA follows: TGTGCCAGCAGCCCCATTCTAGCGGGAGCTGGGACAGATACGCAGTATTTT. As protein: CASSPILAGAGTDTQYF.

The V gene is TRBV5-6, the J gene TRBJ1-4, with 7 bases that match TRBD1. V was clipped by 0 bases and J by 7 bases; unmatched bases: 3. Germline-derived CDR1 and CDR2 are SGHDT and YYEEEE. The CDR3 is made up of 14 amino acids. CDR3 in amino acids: CASSLAGGAEKLFF. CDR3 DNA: TGTGCCAGCAGCTTGGCAGGGGGGGCTGAAAAACTGTTTTTT.

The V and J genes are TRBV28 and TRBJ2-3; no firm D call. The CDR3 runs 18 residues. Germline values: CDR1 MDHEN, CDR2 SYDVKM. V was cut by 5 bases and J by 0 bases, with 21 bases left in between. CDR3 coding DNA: TGTGCCAGCAGTCGAAGGGTTGGGCAGGAGACTAGCACAGATACGCAGTATTTT. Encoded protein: CASSRRVGQETSTDTQYF.

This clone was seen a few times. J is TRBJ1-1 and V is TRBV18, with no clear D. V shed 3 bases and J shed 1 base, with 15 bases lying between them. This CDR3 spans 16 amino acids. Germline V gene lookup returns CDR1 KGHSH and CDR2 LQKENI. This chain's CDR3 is CASSPLHLSGNTEAFF. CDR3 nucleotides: TGTGCCAGCTCACCCCTACATCTCTCGGGGAACACTGAAGCTTTCTTT.

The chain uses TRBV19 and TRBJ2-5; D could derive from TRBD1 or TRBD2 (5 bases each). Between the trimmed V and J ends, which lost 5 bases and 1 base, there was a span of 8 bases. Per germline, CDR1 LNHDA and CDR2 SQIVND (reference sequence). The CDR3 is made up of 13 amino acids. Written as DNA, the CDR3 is TGTGCCAGTAGTGGGGGTCCCCAAGAGACCCAGTACTTC. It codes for CASSGGPQETQYF.

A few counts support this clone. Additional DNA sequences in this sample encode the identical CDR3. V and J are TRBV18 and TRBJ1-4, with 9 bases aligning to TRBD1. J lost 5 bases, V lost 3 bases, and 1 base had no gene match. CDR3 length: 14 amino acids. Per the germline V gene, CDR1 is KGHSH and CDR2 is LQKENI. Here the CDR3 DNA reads TGTGCCAGCTCACCCGGGACAGGGAATGAAAAACTGTTTTTT. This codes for CASSPGTGNEKLFF.

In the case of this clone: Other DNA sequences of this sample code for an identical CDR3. CDR3 in DNA: TGTGCCAGCAGTAGGACTAGCGGATCTTACAATGAGCAGTTCTTC. Its translation: CASSRTSGSYNEQFF. V and J are TRBV7-2 and TRBJ2-1; 10 bases match TRBD2. V lost 6 bases and J lost 4; bases outside the gene matches: 6. Germline V gene data show CDR1 as SGHTA and CDR2 as FQGNSA. The CDR3 covers 15 residues.

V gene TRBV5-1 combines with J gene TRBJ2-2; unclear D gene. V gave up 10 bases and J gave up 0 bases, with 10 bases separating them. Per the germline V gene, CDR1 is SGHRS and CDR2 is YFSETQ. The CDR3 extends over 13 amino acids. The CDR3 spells CASLRPNTGELFF. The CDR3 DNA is TGCGCCTCTCTTCGGCCGAACACCGGGGAGCTGTTTTTT.

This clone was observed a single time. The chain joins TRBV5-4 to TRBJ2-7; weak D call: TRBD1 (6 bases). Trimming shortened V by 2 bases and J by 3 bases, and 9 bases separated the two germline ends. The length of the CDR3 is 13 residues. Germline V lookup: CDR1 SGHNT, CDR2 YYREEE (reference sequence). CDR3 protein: CASSLPQGYEQYF. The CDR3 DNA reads TGTGCCAGCAGCTTACCACAGGGCTACGAGCAGTACTTC.

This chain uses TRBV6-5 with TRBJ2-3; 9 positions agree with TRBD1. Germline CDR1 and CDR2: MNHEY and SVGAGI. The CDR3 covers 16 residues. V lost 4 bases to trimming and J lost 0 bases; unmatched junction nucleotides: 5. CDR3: CASSSRTGASTDTQYF. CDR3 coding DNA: TGTGCCAGCAGTTCCCGGACAGGGGCAAGCACAGATACGCAGTATTTT.

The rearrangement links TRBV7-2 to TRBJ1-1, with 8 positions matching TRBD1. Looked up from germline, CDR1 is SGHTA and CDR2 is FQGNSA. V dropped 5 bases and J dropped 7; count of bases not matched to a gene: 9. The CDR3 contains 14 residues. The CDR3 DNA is TGTGCCAGCAGCATCTCAGGGGGCTTCGGTGAAGCTTTCTTT. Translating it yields CASSISGGFGEAFF.

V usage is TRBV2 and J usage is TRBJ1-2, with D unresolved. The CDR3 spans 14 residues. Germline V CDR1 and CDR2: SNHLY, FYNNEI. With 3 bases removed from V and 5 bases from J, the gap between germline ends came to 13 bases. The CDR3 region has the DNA TGTGCCAGCAGTGAGAACTCAAGGGCTTATGGCTACACCTTC. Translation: CASSENSRAYGYTF.

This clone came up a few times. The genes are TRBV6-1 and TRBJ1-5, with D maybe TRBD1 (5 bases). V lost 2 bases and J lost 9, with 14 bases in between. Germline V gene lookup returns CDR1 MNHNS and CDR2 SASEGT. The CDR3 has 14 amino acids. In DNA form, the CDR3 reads TGTGCCAGCAGTGAACACGGCAGGGATGGGCCCCAGCATTTT. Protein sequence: CASSEHGRDGPQHF.

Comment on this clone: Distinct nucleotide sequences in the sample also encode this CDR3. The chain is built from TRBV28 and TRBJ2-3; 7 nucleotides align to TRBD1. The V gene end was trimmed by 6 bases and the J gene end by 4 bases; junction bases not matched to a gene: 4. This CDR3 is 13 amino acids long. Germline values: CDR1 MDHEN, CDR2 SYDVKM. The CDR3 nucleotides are TGTGCCAGCAGCAGACAGGGCCCAGATACGCAGTATTTT. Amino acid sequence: CASSRQGPDTQYF.

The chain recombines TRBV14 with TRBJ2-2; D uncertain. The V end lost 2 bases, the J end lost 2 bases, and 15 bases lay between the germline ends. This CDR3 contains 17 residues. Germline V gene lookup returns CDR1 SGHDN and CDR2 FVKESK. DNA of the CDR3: TGTGCCAGCAGCCAATTTGGTCAGAAGGGAAACACCGGGGAGCTGTTTTTT. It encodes CASSQFGQKGNTGELFF.

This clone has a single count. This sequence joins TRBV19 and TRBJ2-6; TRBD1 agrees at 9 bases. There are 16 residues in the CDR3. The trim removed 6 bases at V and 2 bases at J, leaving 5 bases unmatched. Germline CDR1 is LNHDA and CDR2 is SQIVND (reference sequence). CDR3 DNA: TGTGCCAGTAGGGGACAGGGAGTAACTGGGGCCAACGTCCTGACTTTC. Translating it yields CASRGQGVTGANVLTF.

The CDR3 region is CASAGGTEAFF. CDR3 nucleotide sequence: TGTGCCAGCGCGGGGGGAACTGAAGCTTTCTTT. The chain is built from TRBV25-1 and TRBJ1-1, with D possibly TRBD1 on 5 matching bases. Germline V lookup: CDR1 MGHDK, CDR2 SYGVNS. V was trimmed by 8 bases and J by 5 bases, leaving 9 bases between them. This CDR3 contains 11 residues.

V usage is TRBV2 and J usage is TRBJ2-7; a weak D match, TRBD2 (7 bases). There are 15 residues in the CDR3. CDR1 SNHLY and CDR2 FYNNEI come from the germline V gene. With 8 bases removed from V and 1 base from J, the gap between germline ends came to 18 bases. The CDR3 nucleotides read TGTGCCAGCCGGAGCCAGGCGGGGGCGTCCTACGAGCAGTACTTC. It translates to CASRSQAGASYEQYF.

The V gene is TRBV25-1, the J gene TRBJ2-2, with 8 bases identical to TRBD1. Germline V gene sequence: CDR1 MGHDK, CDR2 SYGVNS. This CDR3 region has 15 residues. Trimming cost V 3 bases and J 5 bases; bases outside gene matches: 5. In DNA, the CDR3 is TGTGCCAGCAGTGAGGGCAGGGGGCGAACCGGGGAGCTGTTTTTT. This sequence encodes CASSEGRGRTGELFF.

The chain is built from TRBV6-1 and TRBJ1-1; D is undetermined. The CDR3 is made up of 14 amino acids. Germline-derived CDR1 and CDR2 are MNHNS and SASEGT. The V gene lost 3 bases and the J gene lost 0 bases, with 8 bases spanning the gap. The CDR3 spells CASSDDGLNTEAFF. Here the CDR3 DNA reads TGTGCCAGCAGTGACGACGGACTGAACACTGAAGCTTTCTTT.